Each of the 13 T cell receptor beta chains below was sequenced from the same sample in a study of immune evolution from preneoplasia to lung adenocarcinoma. Here immunoSEQ multiplex PCR was the method, and the copy in TCRdb shows in-frame clones only, minus some. The sample lists some 7,800 clones; over 55% were seen once. Sequenced input: FFPE lung adenocarcinoma in situ tissue. The receptors derive from an older donor with lung adenocarcinoma. Some clones in this sample may be carry-over from other donors' samples.

This chain's CDR3 is CASSPGTGEVNEQFF. The CDR3 DNA sequence: TGTGCCAGCAGCCCCGGGACAGGGGAAGTGAATGAGCAGTTCTTC. This sequence joins TRBV5-4 and TRBJ2-1; TRBD1 aligns across 10 bases. V dropped 4 bases and J dropped 7; count of bases not matched to a gene: 8. The CDR3 loop spans 15 amino acids. The germline V gene encodes CDR1 SGHNT and CDR2 YYREEE (reference sequence).

The V gene is TRBV30, the J gene TRBJ1-1; 7 bases map to TRBD1. The J segment lost 5 bases and the V segment lost 3 bases, leaving 9 bases of the junction unmatched. This CDR3 has 14 residues. Germline assignment: CDR1 GTSNPN and CDR2 SVGIG (reference sequence). The CDR3 loop is CAWRSTQGLTEAFF. The DNA for the CDR3 is TGTGCCTGGAGAAGCACACAGGGGTTGACTGAAGCTTTCTTT.

The chain has TRBV21-1 and TRBJ1-1. TRBV21-1 is a pseudogene locus. The CDR3 loop spans 12 amino acids. CDR3 residues: CASSNLNTEAFF. CDR3 bases: TGTGCCAGCAGCAACTTGAACACTGAAGCTTTCTTT.

The chain couples TRBV19 to TRBJ1-5; perhaps TRBD1 as D (5 bases). Germline-derived CDR1 and CDR2 are LNHDA and SQIVND (reference sequence). The CDR3 loop spans 16 amino acids. Trimming stripped 3 bases from V and 5 bases from J, with 17 bases between. The CDR3: CASSIARRDKDQPQHF. The DNA of the CDR3 is TGTGCCAGTAGTATCGCCCGCAGGGATAAAGATCAGCCCCAGCATTTT.

The V and J genes are TRBV7-8 and TRBJ1-5, with no clear D. This CDR3 comprises 13 residues. Germline loops: CDR1 SGHVS, CDR2 FQNEAQ. V lost 4 bases, J lost 9 bases, and 13 bases lay in between. Here the CDR3 DNA reads TGTGCCAGCAGCTCCGAGGAATCCTTGCCCCAGCATTTT. This sequence encodes CASSSEESLPQHF. The full variable domain, its missing parts supplied by reference TRBV7-8 and TRBJ1-5, is GAGVSQSPRYKVAKRGQDVALRCDPISGHVSLFWYQQALGQGPEFLTYFQNEAQLDKSGLPSDRFFAERPEGSVSTLKIQRTQQEDSAVYLCASSSEESLPQHFGDGTRLSIL.

This clone was seen a few times. V gene TRBV6-1 combines with J gene TRBJ1-2; D is unclear. The CDR3 contains 15 residues. CDR1 and CDR2 from the germline V gene are MNHNS and SASEGT. With 4 bases removed from V and 1 base from J, the gap between germline ends came to 13 bases. CDR3 protein: CASSVTYAVNYGYTF. The CDR3 DNA is TGTGCCAGCAGTGTAACGTACGCAGTTAACTATGGCTACACCTTC.

The chain couples TRBV7-9 to TRBJ1-4; TRBD1 matches at 11 bases. CDR1 is SEHNR and CDR2 is FQNEAQ in the germline V gene (reference sequence). There are 14 residues in the CDR3. J gave up 7 bases and V 4 bases, and 2 bases lay outside the gene matches. CDR3: CASSSGQGVEKLFF. CDR3 DNA sequence: TGTGCCAGCAGCTCGGGACAGGGGGTTGAAAAACTGTTTTTT.

This chain joins TRBV5-1 and TRBJ2-3; 8 nucleotides line up with TRBD2. Germline lookup yields CDR1 SGHRS and CDR2 YFSETQ. The CDR3 runs 15 residues. The junction had 2 bases not matched to a gene; V was cut back by 0 bases and J by 2 bases. The DNA for the CDR3 is TGCGCCAGCAGCTTGGGACTAGCGTACACAGATACGCAGTATTTT. Amino acids: CASSLGLAYTDTQYF.

J is TRBJ1-2 and V is TRBV29-1, with D unclear. The CDR3 runs to 11 residues. The V end was cut by 7 bases, the J end by 5 bases, with 11 bases between. Per the germline V gene, CDR1 is SQVTM and CDR2 is ANQGSEA. CDR3 sequence: CSAGGLYGYTF. The CDR3 DNA reads TGCAGCGCCGGTGGACTATATGGCTACACCTTC.

The chain is built from TRBV28 and TRBJ1-1; D perhaps matches TRBD1 (5 bases). Germline lookup yields CDR1 MDHEN and CDR2 SYDVKM. V was pared by 7 bases and J by 4 bases, with 16 bases between. The CDR3 is 14 amino acids. The CDR3 DNA reads as TGTGCCAGCACCACAGGACGGATTATCACTGAAGCTTTCTTT. Protein product: CASTTGRIITEAFF.

This clone has only a few counts. This sequence joins TRBV5-1 and TRBJ2-3; 7 bases agree with TRBD1. Per the germline V gene, CDR1 is SGHRS and CDR2 is YFSETQ. V was pared by 4 bases and J by 1 base, with 6 bases of the junction left unmatched. The length of the CDR3 is 15 residues. The CDR3 loop is CASSLGTARTDTQYF. As DNA, the CDR3 is TGCGCCAGCAGCCTCGGGACAGCTCGCACAGATACGCAGTATTTT. The full variable domain, rest sourced from reference TRBV5-1 and TRBJ2-3, is KAGVTQTPRYLIKTRGQQVTLSCSPISGHRSVSWYQQTPGQGLQFLFEYFSETQRNKGNFPGRFSGRQFSNSRSEMNVSTLELGDSALYLCASSLGTARTDTQYFGPGTRLTVL.

This clone has a handful of counts. The gene calls are TRBV9 and TRBJ1-4; no firm D call. The CDR3 has 11 amino acids. Trimming took 3 bases from V and 8 from J, leaving 5 bases between them. Germline V gene sequence: CDR1 SGDLS, CDR2 YYNGEE. CDR3 in DNA: TGTGCCAGCAGCGACGGGGAAAAACTGTTTTTT. It codes for CASSDGEKLFF.

The V call is TRBV11-2, the J call TRBJ1-5; D possibly corresponds to TRBD1 (5 bases). The CDR3 contains 13 residues. Germline CDR1 is SGHAT and CDR2 is FQNNGV. V lost 4 bases to trimming and J lost 6 bases, with 10 bases between them. This chain's CDR3 is CASSSRDLQPQHF. The CDR3 DNA is TGTGCCAGCAGCTCCCGGGACCTTCAGCCCCAGCATTTT.